These 23 T cell receptor beta chains share one sample of origin, sequenced in a study of identical twins. TCRdb ran MiXCR on the 5' RACE reads and lists one entry per CDR3 protein. This sample has under 500,000 distinct CDR3 sequences, with roughly 13% found just once. These data also featured in a second study, about yellow fever vaccine responses in identical twins.

Sequencing was performed on CD4+ T cells sorted from blood. Receptor source: a woman younger than 35 in good health.

Only a few counts were recorded for this clonotype. CDR3 sequence reads: CASSVDRSYEQYF. In DNA, the CDR3 is TGTGCCAGCAGCGTGGACCGGTCCTACGAGCAGTACTTC. The chain joins TRBV12-3 or TRBV12-4 to TRBJ2-7; no clear D gene. The CDR3 length is 13 residues. V dropped 6 bases and J dropped 1 base, with 10 bases sitting between them.

A few counts support this clonotype. The chain employs TRBV6-1 and TRBJ2-3; no reliable D call. Trimming pared 0 bases from V and 1 base from J, leaving 8 bases between. Germline V gene lookup returns CDR1 MNHNS and CDR2 SASEGT. The CDR3 consists of 15 residues. The CDR3 here is CASSEASQGTDTQYF. CDR3 sequence (DNA): TGTGCCAGCAGTGAAGCCAGTCAGGGCACAGATACGCAGTATTTT.

This clonotype occurred a few times. The chain recombines TRBV18 with TRBJ2-2; TRBD2 might be the D (5 bases). The ends were cut back, 3 bases at V and 5 bases at J, with 13 bases in the middle. CDR3 length equals 15 residues. Germline CDR1 and CDR2: KGHSH and LQKENI. CDR3 protein: CASSPLGDLTGELFF. CDR3 DNA: TGTGCCAGCTCACCTCTGGGAGACTTAACCGGGGAGCTGTTTTTT.

CDR3 region: CASTTGVNEKLFF. CDR3 coding DNA: TGTGCCTCCACGACAGGGGTAAATGAAAAACTGTTTTTT. The rearrangement uses TRBV30 and TRBJ1-4; 8 nucleotides match TRBD1. The germline V gene has CDR1 GTSNPN and CDR2 SVGIG (reference sequence). Unmatched junction bases numbered 6, after V lost 7 bases and J lost 5 bases. This CDR3 has 13 amino acids. The variable domain in full, completed from reference TRBV30 and TRBJ1-4, reads SQTIHQWPATLVQPVGSPLSLECTVEGTSNPNLYWYRQAAGRGLQLLFYSVGIGQISSEVPQNLSASRPQDRQFILSSKKLLLSDSGFYLCASTTGVNEKLFFGSGTQLSVL.

This chain connects TRBV6-6 to TRBJ2-5; D perhaps matches TRBD2 (5 bases). The CDR3 runs to 15 residues. Trimming removed 0 bases from V and 1 base from J, with 9 bases in between. CDR1 MNHNY and CDR2 SVGAGI come from the germline V gene (reference sequence). The DNA of the CDR3 is TGTGCCAGCAGTTACTCAGGGAGAGGCCAAGAGACCCAGTACTTC. Its protein is CASSYSGRGQETQYF.

A few counts support this clonotype. This chain uses TRBV5-1 with TRBJ2-7; 8 positions agree with TRBD1. Germline V gives CDR1 SGHRS, CDR2 YFSETQ. There are 13 residues in the CDR3. V was pared by 4 bases and J by 4 bases, with 4 bases of the junction left unmatched. The CDR3 nucleotides are TGCGCCAGCAGCGCGACAGGGGTGTACGAGCAGTACTTC. As protein: CASSATGVYEQYF.

This chain connects TRBV14 to TRBJ2-7, with D possibly matching TRBD1 (5 bases). Trimming shortened V by 1 base and J by 4 bases, and 20 bases separated the two germline ends. Germline CDR1 reads SGHDN; CDR2 reads FVKESK. CDR3 length: 17 residues. The CDR3 coding sequence is TGTGCCAGCAGCCAAGCCAAAAAGGGGTATTACTATTACGAGCAGTACTTC. Translated, it gives CASSQAKKGYYYYEQYF.

This sequence joins TRBV14 and TRBJ2-1, with 14 bases aligning to TRBD2. Germline CDR1 is SGHDN and CDR2 is FVKESK. This CDR3 contains 19 residues. J gave up 4 bases and V 2 bases, and 10 bases lay outside the gene matches. CDR3 region: CASSQSGLAGGRRYNEQFF. CDR3 in DNA: TGTGCCAGCAGCCAAAGTGGACTAGCGGGAGGAAGACGTTACAATGAGCAGTTCTTC. The full variable domain, completed using reference TRBV14 and TRBJ2-1, is EAGVTQFPSHSVIEKGQTVTLRCDPISGHDNLYWYRRVMGKEIKFLLHFVKESKQDESGMPNNRFLAERTGGTYSTLKVQPAELEDSGVYFCASSQSGLAGGRRYNEQFFGPGTRLTVL.

This clonotype has a count of ten or more. This chain connects TRBV10-2 to TRBJ2-1; 9 bases align to TRBD1. The germline V gene has CDR1 WSHSY and CDR2 SAAADI. V was clipped by 8 bases and J by 2 bases; unmatched bases: 4. CDR3 length: 14 residues. The CDR3 DNA follows: TGCGCCAGCTCCGGGACAGGGACCTACAATGAGCAGTTCTTC. This encodes CASSGTGTYNEQFF.

At least ten counts were recorded for this clonotype. The CDR3 bases are TGTGCCAGCAGCTTGCTCCAAGAGACCCAGTACTTC. The encoded protein is CASSLLQETQYF. V usage is TRBV11-2 and J usage is TRBJ2-5, with D unresolved. The germline V gene encodes CDR1 SGHAT and CDR2 FQNNGV. V dropped 3 bases and J dropped 1 base, with 3 bases sitting between them. The CDR3 is 12 amino acids.

The V call is TRBV6-1, the J call TRBJ2-3; TRBD2 matches 8 bases. The germline V gene has CDR1 MNHNS and CDR2 SASEGT. CDR3 length equals 14 residues. V lost 8 bases and J lost 8; bases outside the gene matches: 12. The CDR3 region is CASHGYERGFTQYF. CDR3 DNA: TGTGCCAGCCATGGGTATGAGCGGGGGTTTACGCAGTATTTT.

This chain joins TRBV18 and TRBJ2-2; 8 bases match TRBD1. This CDR3 has 17 residues. From germline, CDR1 is KGHSH and CDR2 LQKENI. Germline trimming cut 4 bases from V and 0 bases from J; bases unmatched to any gene: 7. The CDR3 DNA reads TGTGCCAGCTCACAGGCCATACAGGGGGCGAACACCGGGGAGCTGTTTTTT. Its translation is CASSQAIQGANTGELFF.

This chain uses TRBV7-8 with TRBJ2-1; a weak D match, TRBD2 (6 bases). Germline CDR1 and CDR2: SGHVS and FQNEAQ. This CDR3 is 14 amino acids long. Trimming cost V 5 bases and J 8 bases, with 16 bases left between them. The CDR3 here is CASSQRSWEDEQFF. CDR3 bases: TGTGCCAGCAGCCAAAGATCTTGGGAGGATGAGCAGTTCTTC.

This clonotype appeared a few times. This chain joins TRBV5-1 and TRBJ1-4; D unresolved. The germline CDR1 and CDR2 sequences are SGHRS and YFSETQ. V was pared by 0 bases and J by 4 bases, with 10 bases between. This CDR3 is built from 15 residues. The CDR3 sequence is CASSLGQDYNEKLFF. The CDR3 nucleotides are TGCGCCAGCAGCTTGGGTCAGGACTATAATGAAAAACTGTTTTTT.

This chain uses TRBV24-1 with TRBJ2-1, with D uncertain. This CDR3 is 13 amino acids long. The germline V gene has CDR1 KGHDR and CDR2 SFDVKD. V was trimmed by 7 bases and J by 10 bases, leaving 16 bases between them. The CDR3 DNA is TGTGCCACCAGCCCCCGGAAGGGTGACGAGCAGTTCTTC. It yields the protein CATSPRKGDEQFF.

This clonotype was seen a few times. The CDR3 nucleotides are TGCAGTGCTAGAGTAGTCGGACAGGGTAGTTCCTACGAGCAGTACTTC. Residues: CSARVVGQGSSYEQYF. This chain links TRBV20-1 with TRBJ2-7; 8 nucleotides line up with TRBD1. V shed 1 base, J shed 1 base, and the junction held 9 bases outside the gene matches. The CDR3 totals 16 residues. Germline V lookup: CDR1 DFQATT, CDR2 SNEGSKA (reference sequence).

This clonotype was observed at least ten times. The genes are TRBV4-2 and TRBJ2-1, with D possibly being TRBD2 (5 bases). Germline-derived CDR1 and CDR2 are LGHNA and YNFKEQ. The V end was cut by 0 bases, the J end by 1 base, with 16 bases between. The CDR3 runs to 18 residues. The CDR3 sequence: CASSQEGSSSGSYNEQFF. The CDR3 coding sequence is TGTGCCAGCAGCCAAGAGGGGTCTTCTTCGGGATCCTACAATGAGCAGTTCTTC.

This rearrangement joins TRBV19 to TRBJ2-2; 8 bases are a match to TRBD2. The CDR3 length is 15 residues. The germline V gene encodes CDR1 LNHDA and CDR2 SQIVND (reference sequence). V lost 5 bases and J lost 6; bases outside the gene matches: 8. The CDR3 loop reads CASSPYSGTAGELFF. The CDR3, as DNA: TGTGCCAGTAGTCCTTATAGCGGGACGGCCGGGGAGCTGTTTTTT.

There are a few counts of this clonotype. The rearrangement links TRBV7-2 to TRBJ1-5; D uncertain. Germline CDR1 SGHTA, CDR2 FQGNSA. V dropped 5 bases and J dropped 9 bases, with 17 bases sitting between them. This CDR3 region has 14 residues. CDR3 bases: TGTGCCAGCAGCCCACTCGCGACCCTCCGGCCCCAGCATTTT. It specifies CASSPLATLRPQHF.

The chain combines TRBV29-1 with TRBJ2-5; D is uncertain. The CDR3 loop spans 11 amino acids. Trimming stripped 8 bases from V and 5 bases from J, with 12 bases between. Germline CDR1 is SQVTM and CDR2 is ANQGSEA. CDR3 residues: CSFLRAETQYF. DNA of the CDR3: TGCAGCTTTTTAAGGGCGGAGACCCAGTACTTC.

The V gene is TRBV7-9, the J gene TRBJ2-3; D is unclear. This CDR3 contains 16 residues. The germline V gene has CDR1 SEHNR and CDR2 FQNEAQ (reference sequence). V lost 0 bases and J lost 0, with 10 bases in between. CDR3 loop: CASSLAVGPSTDTQYF. The CDR3 nucleotides are TGTGCCAGCAGCTTAGCCGTCGGGCCTAGCACAGATACGCAGTATTTT.

This clonotype has a handful of counts. Written as DNA, the CDR3 is TGCGCCAGCAGCTTGAAAGGTAGCACCACAGATACGCAGTATTTT. As protein: CASSLKGSTTDTQYF. V usage is TRBV5-1 and J usage is TRBJ2-3; D gene ambiguous. The CDR3 is 15 amino acids. V lost 1 base, J lost 2 bases, and 11 bases lay in between. Germline CDR1 SGHRS, CDR2 YFSETQ.

This clonotype was observed a single time. The chain recombines TRBV9 with TRBJ2-3; possible D gene TRBD2, 6 bases. The CDR3 totals 15 residues. The germline V and J ends were trimmed by 0 bases and 6 bases, with 14 bases remaining between them. In germline, CDR1 is SGDLS, CDR2 YYNGEE. The CDR3 reads CASSVDMGGRDTQYF. As DNA, the CDR3 is TGTGCCAGCAGCGTAGACATGGGAGGCAGGGATACGCAGTATTTT. Combining the CDR3 with reference TRBV9 and TRBJ2-3 gives the whole variable domain DSGVTQTPKHLITATGQRVTLRCSPRSGDLSVYWYQQSLDQGLQFLIQYYNGEERAKGNILERFSAQQFPDLHSELNLSSLELGDSALYFCASSVDMGGRDTQYFGPGTRLTVL.